The sequence of this T cell receptor (beta chain) was determined in a study of T cell responses to AZD1222 COVID-19 vaccine (dated by TCRdb to 2020 to 2023). A note on the overall study: AZD1222 recipients given second doses at about 4 weeks or at about 12 weeks were pooled, since spike-specific TCR depth and breadth were not found to differ between the two schedules. Trial participants were enrolled by age into subgroups of 18-55, 56-69 and 70-plus years, and roughly 160, 29 and 62 TCR-sequenced participants, respectively, were included in these subgroups. TCR sequencing was performed for fewer than 250 trial participants, of whom around 210 were given two doses of AZD1222 and 26 were given two doses of MenACWY control vaccine. Broad study findings and their caveats: Because no day 14 peak-response samples were available, repertoires were characterized only after the peak T cell response. Participants were mostly white British, with more females than males. The authors suggested clonal diversity may have been underestimated. In the small 56-69-year group, the increase in depth fell short of significance, most likely because of low power. The vaccine-associated CD4 TCRs covered the entire spike protein, and the dominant responses fell in regions 160-218 and 743-854. After two AZD1222 doses, spike-specific TCR breadth and depth were significantly higher than at day 0 and than in MenACWY recipients. Conclusions about previously exposed vaccinees were limited because only a handful of AZD1222 recipients were SARS-CoV-2 seropositive at baseline. Reportedly, close to half of the unique spike-specific TCRs recognized epitopes lying outside the regions that are mutated in the B.1.351 and B.1.1.7 variants.

In regard to this clone: What antigen it recognizes has not been identified. No quality values exist for individual bases; no much larger clone is one base distant.

Reading the label with the study, this specimen's time point is: baseline before first vaccination. Vaccinee samples were obtained from the UK trials COV001 and COV002, which included a single-blind randomized controlled phase 2/3 trial of AZD1222 (ChAdOx1 nCoV-19) in healthy adults. Trial participant PBMC samples were collected at day 0 and day 28 after the second dose for TCRbeta chain sequencing. The CDR3 runs 13 residues from the cysteine to the phenylalanine. The CDR3 DNA has 39 bases and is translated from base 1. V sheds 3 bases and J sheds 7 bases, leaving 12 bases between their ends. The CDR3 regions of human TCRbeta chains were analyzed by immunosequencing. Processing in the source paper ran as follows. Repertoire TCRs were checked for matches against a reference library of SARS-CoV-2-specific TCRs that had been generated using the MIRA antigen-specificity platform. Breadth was defined as the fraction of unique TCRs that were SARS-CoV-2-associated, and depth was defined as the fraction of total T cells that were SARS-CoV-2-associated. Each spike-specific TCR was assigned to its reactive spike region and to a CD4 or CD8 class using the MIRA data. Log10-transformed breadth and depth values were compared by one-way ANOVA with Sidak's multiple comparisons tests. The source is immuneACCESS, and TCRdb retained only in-frame sequences with V and J called. Part of the clones is not carried over; for the studies checked, unresolved V genes explain less than half of this, and the remainder is unexplained. Clone size and the V and J calls come from that table; the DNA yielded D and trimming. The sample table holds over 150,000 clones, of which 92% were seen once. Together, the top ten hold about 10% of the sample.

This receptor chain uses TRBV12-3 or TRBV12-4 and TRBJ1-1; the D segment cannot be called with confidence. The sample in question was peripheral blood, obtained on day 0 of AZD1222 vaccination. This clonotype was obtained from an adult in good health. The CDR3 reads CASSFRGSNEAFF. The nucleotide sequence reads TGTGCCAGCAGTTTTCGAGGGTCCAATGAAGCTTTCTTT.